These 4 T cell receptor beta chains share one sample of origin, sequenced in a study of CD8 T cells in ankylosing spondylitis. Study-wide points: Characteristic of ankylosing spondylitis blood, it appeared, was a TCR beta motif comprising roughly eight highly homologous variants.

Antigen specificity for these receptors is unknown. One entry per CDR3 protein, called by TCRdb with MiXCR from the 5' RACE reads. The sample carries 350,000 or so distinct CDR3 sequences, approximately 8.2% recorded once. The sample taken for sequencing was blood, either unsorted or a sorted T cell fraction (not recorded which). The receptor source for this set is a male donor with ankylosing spondylitis.

This clonotype has ten or more counts. The chain links TRBV29-1 to TRBJ2-1; 8 nucleotides line up with TRBD2. V shed 5 bases and J 6 bases; nucleotides not matched to a gene: 9. Germline CDR1 reads SQVTM; CDR2 reads ANQGSEA. This CDR3 is built from 14 residues. For the CDR3, the DNA is TGCAGCGTTTCCGCGGGAGGTAACGTCAATGAGCAGTTCTTC. This encodes CSVSAGGNVNEQFF.

At least ten counts were recorded for this clonotype. The rearrangement joins TRBV4-3 to TRBJ1-2; D gene ambiguous. V lost 0 bases, J lost 3 bases, and 11 bases lay in between. CDR3 length: 15 amino acids. Germline assignment: CDR1 LGHNA and CDR2 YSLEER. CDR3 bases: TGCGCCAGCAGCCAAGAATTAGGGATGCACTATGGCTACACCTTC. Encoded protein: CASSQELGMHYGYTF.

The gene calls are TRBV7-2 and TRBJ2-1, with D possibly called TRBD1 or TRBD2 (5 bases each). This CDR3 comprises 15 residues. The V and J ends lost 5 bases and 5 bases respectively, with 16 bases between them. Germline V gene data show CDR1 as SGHTA and CDR2 as FQGNSA. The CDR3 region has the DNA TGTGCCAGCAGCCCGCGACTAAACAGGAACAATGAGCAGTTCTTC. Its translation: CASSPRLNRNNEQFF.

This clonotype was recorded a few times. This sequence joins TRBV29-1 and TRBJ2-1; D possibly corresponds to TRBD2 (6 bases). The CDR3 runs 15 residues. The V gene's germline CDR1 is SQVTM and CDR2 ANQGSEA. V was pared by 4 bases and J by 3 bases, with 16 bases between. Written as DNA, the CDR3 is TGCAGCGTTGGCCCTCGGGAGAGCTTCTACAATGAGCAGTTCTTC. This codes for CSVGPRESFYNEQFF.